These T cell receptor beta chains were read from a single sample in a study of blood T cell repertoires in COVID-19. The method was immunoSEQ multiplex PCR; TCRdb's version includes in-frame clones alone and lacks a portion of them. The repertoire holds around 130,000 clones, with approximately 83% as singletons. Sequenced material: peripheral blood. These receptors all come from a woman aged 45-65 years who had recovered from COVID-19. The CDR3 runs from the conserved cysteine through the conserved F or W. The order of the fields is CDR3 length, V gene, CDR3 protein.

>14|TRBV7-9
CASSLGTGNEKLFF
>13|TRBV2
CASIPSSGTEAFF
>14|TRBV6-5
CASTSETGVWEQYF
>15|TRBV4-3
CASSQELQGARGYTF
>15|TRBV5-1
CASSLVGTRMETQYF
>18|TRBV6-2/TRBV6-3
CASSYSTIRTVSGNTIYF
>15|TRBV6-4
CASSDDAGSNTEAFF
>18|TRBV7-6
CASSLIDMTVIGDNEQFF
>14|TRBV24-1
CATSRGDTKNIQYF
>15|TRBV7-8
CASSSGGQLINIQYF
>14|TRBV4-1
CASSLTNLNTEAFF
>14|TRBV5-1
CASSLGGQGSEQFF
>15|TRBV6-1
CASSETSGGADTQYF
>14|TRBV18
CASSPPRGNYGYTF
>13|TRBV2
CASSEGGWAEAFF
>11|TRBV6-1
CASSEAERQYF
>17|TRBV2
CASRILGLAERQETQYF